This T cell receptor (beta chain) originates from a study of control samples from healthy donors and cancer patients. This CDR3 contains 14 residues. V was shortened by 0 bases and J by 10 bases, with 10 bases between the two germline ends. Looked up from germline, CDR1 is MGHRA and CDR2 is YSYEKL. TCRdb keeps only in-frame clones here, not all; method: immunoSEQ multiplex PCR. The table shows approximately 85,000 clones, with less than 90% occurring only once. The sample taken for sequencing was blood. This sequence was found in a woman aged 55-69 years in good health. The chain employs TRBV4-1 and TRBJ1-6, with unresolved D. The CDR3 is CASSQDAGGSPLHF. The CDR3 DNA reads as TGCGCCAGCAGCCAAGATGCCGGTGGGTCACCCCTCCACTTT.